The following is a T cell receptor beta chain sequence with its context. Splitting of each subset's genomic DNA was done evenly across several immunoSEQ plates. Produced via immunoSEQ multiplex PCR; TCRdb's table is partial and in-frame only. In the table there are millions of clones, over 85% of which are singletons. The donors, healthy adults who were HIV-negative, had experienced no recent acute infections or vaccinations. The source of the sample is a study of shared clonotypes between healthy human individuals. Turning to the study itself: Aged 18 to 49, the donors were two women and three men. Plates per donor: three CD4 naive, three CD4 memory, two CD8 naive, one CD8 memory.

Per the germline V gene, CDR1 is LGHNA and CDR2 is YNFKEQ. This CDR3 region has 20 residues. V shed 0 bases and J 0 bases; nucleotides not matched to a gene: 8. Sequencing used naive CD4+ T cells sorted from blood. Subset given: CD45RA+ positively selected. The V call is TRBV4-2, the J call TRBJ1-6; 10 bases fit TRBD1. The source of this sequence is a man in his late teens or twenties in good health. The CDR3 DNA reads TGTGCCAGCAGCCAAGATTGGACAGGGGGTCGTAGCTCCTATAATTCACCCCTCCACTTT. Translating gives CASSQDWTGGRSSYNSPLHF.